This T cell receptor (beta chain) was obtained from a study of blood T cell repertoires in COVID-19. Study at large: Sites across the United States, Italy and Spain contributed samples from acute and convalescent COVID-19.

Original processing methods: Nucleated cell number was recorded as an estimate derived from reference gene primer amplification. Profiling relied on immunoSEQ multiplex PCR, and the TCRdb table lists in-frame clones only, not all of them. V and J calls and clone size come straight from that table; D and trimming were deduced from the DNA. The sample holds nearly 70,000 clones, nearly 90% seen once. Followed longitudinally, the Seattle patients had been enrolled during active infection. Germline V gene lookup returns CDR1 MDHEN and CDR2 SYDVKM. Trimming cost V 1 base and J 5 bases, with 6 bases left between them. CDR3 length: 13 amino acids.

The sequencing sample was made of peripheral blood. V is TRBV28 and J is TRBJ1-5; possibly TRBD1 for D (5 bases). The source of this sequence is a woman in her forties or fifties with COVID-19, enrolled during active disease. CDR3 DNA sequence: TGTGCCAGCAGTTTATCAGGGTATCAGCCCCAGCATTTT. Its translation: CASSLSGYQPQHF.